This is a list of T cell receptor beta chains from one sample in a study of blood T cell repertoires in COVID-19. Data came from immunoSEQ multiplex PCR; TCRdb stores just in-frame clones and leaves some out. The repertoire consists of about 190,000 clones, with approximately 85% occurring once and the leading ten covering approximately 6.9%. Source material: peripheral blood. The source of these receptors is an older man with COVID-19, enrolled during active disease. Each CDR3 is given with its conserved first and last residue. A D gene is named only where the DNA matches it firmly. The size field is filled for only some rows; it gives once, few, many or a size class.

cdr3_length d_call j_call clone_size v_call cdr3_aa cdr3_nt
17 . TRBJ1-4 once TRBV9 CASSVASSGTLSEKLFF TGTGCCAGCAGCGTAGCGTCCTCCGGGACACTTAGTGAAAAACTGTTTTTT
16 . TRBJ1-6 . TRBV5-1 CASSLQGPQDNSPLHF TGCGCCAGCAGCTTACAGGGACCCCAGGATAATTCACCCCTCCACTTT
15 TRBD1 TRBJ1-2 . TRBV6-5 CASSARDRANYGYTF TGTGCCAGCAGCGCTCGGGACAGAGCTAACTATGGCTACACCTTC
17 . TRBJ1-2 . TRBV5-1 CASSVGGSPRANYGYTF TGCGCCAGCAGCGTAGGGGGTAGCCCACGAGCTAACTATGGCTACACCTTC
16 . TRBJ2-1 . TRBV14 CASSQAYRATYNEQFF TGTGCCAGCAGCCAAGCTTACAGAGCTACCTACAATGAGCAGTTCTTC
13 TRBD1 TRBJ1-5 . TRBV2 CASNRDSGQPQHF TGTGCCAGCAACCGGGACAGCGGTCAGCCCCAGCATTTT
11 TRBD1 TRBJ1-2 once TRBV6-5 CASRDRDGYTF TGTGCCAGCAGAGACAGGGATGGCTACACCTTC
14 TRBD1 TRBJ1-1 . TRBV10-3 CAIRRQGGDTEAFF TGTGCCATCAGAAGACAGGGGGGGGACACTGAAGCTTTCTTT
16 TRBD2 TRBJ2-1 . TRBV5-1 CASSLGGTSGGNEQFF TGCGCCAGCAGCTTGGGAGGGACTAGCGGGGGAAATGAGCAGTTCTTC
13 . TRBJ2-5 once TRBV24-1 CATSVGHGETQYF TGTGCCACCAGTGTGGGGCATGGGGAGACCCAGTACTTC
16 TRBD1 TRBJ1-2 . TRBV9 CASSPRGGQGNYGYTF TGTGCCAGCAGCCCGAGGGGGGGACAGGGGAACTATGGCTACACCTTC
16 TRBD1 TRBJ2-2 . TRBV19 CASLGTGWFGTGELFF TGTGCCAGCCTCGGGACAGGGTGGTTCGGCACCGGGGAGCTGTTTTTT
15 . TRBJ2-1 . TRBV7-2 CASSLAAGNYNEQFF TGTGCCAGCAGCTTAGCTGCAGGCAACTACAATGAGCAGTTCTTC
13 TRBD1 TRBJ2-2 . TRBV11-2 CASRGTATGELFF TGTGCCAGCAGGGGGACAGCCACCGGGGAGCTGTTTTTT
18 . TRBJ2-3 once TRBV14 CASSRHTKEQGLTDTQYF TGTGCCAGCAGCCGACATACTAAAGAACAGGGTCTTACAGATACGCAGTATTTT
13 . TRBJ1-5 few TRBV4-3 CASSQTTNQPQHF TGCGCCAGCAGCCAAACTACCAATCAGCCCCAGCATTTT
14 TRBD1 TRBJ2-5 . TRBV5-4 CASSLGQGAETQYF TGTGCCAGCAGCTTGGGACAGGGGGCTGAGACCCAGTACTTC
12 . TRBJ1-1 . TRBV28 CASVTGNTEAFF TGTGCCAGCGTTACAGGGAACACTGAAGCTTTCTTT
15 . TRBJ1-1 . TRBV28 CASSFERERVTEAFF TGTGCCAGCAGTTTTGAGAGGGAGAGGGTCACTGAAGCTTTCTTT
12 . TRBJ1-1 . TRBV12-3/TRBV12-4 CASTSDLGGAFF TGTGCCAGCACCTCTGACCTGGGGGGAGCTTTCTTT
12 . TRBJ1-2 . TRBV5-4 CASRGTDYGYTF TGTGCCAGCAGAGGTACAGACTATGGCTACACCTTC
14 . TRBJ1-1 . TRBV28 CASSLRSRHTEAFF TGTGCCAGCAGTTTAAGGAGTAGGCACACTGAAGCTTTCTTT
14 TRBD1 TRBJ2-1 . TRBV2 CASSPGQGIDEQFF TGTGCCAGCAGCCCCGGACAGGGGATCGATGAGCAGTTCTTC
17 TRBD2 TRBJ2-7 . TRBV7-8 CASSRGLAGALSYEQYF TGTGCCAGCAGCAGAGGACTAGCGGGGGCTCTATCCTACGAGCAGTACTTC
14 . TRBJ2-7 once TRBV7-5 CARSLDIPVYEQYF TGTGCCAGAAGCTTAGATATCCCGGTCTACGAGCAGTACTTC
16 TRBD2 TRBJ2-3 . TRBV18 CASSPGLAGAGDTQYF TGTGCCAGCTCACCGGGACTAGCGGGGGCCGGGGATACGCAGTATTTT
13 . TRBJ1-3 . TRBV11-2 CASSSETGNTIYF TGTGCCAGCAGCTCCGAGACTGGAAACACCATATATTTT
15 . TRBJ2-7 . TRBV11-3 CASSLAGLNHYEQYF TGTGCCAGCAGCTTAGCGGGACTCAACCATTACGAGCAGTACTTC
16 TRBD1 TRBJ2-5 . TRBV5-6 CASSSGTGTLQETQYF TGTGCCAGCAGCTCCGGGACAGGGACCTTGCAAGAGACCCAGTACTTC
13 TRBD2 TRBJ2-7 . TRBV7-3 CASSLAGAYEQYF TGTGCCAGCAGCTTGGCGGGAGCCTACGAGCAGTACTTC
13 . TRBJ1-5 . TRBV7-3 CASSSGGGQPQHF TGTGCCAGCAGCTCGGGGGGTGGCCAGCCCCAGCATTTT
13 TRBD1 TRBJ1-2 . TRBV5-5 CASSLKGAYGYTF TGTGCCAGCAGCTTGAAGGGGGCATATGGCTACACCTTC
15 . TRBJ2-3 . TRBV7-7 CASSLGLDSTDTQYF TGTGCCAGCAGCTTAGGTTTGGACAGTACAGATACGCAGTATTTT
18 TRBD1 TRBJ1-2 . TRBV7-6 CASSPYYPGQGQYYGYTF TGTGCCAGCAGCCCGTATTACCCCGGACAGGGGCAATACTATGGCTACACCTTC
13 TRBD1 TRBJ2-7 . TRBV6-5 CASARTGSFGQYF TGTGCCAGCGCCCGGACAGGTTCCTTCGGGCAGTACTTC
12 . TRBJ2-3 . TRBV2 CASNRRTDTQYF TGTGCCAGCAACAGACGCACAGATACGCAGTATTTT
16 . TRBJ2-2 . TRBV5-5 CASSLAGLGITGELFF TGTGCCAGCAGCTTGGCGGGTCTAGGAATCACCGGGGAGCTGTTTTTT
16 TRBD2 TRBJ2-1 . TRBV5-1 CASSLDLGGGPDEQFF TGCGCCAGCAGCTTGGATCTGGGCGGGGGGCCGGATGAGCAGTTCTTC
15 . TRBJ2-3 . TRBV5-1 CASSFSKTPTDTQYF TGCGCCAGCAGCTTCTCGAAGACTCCCACAGATACGCAGTATTTT
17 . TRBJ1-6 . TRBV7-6 CASSLVEASSYNSPLHF TGTGCCAGCAGCTTAGTGGAGGCGAGCTCCTATAATTCACCCCTCCACTTT
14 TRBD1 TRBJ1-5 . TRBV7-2 CASTRTGSNQPQHF TGTGCCAGCACCAGGACAGGGAGCAATCAGCCCCAGCATTTT
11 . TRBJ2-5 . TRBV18 CASSNEETQYF TGTGCCAGCTCCAATGAAGAGACCCAGTACTTC